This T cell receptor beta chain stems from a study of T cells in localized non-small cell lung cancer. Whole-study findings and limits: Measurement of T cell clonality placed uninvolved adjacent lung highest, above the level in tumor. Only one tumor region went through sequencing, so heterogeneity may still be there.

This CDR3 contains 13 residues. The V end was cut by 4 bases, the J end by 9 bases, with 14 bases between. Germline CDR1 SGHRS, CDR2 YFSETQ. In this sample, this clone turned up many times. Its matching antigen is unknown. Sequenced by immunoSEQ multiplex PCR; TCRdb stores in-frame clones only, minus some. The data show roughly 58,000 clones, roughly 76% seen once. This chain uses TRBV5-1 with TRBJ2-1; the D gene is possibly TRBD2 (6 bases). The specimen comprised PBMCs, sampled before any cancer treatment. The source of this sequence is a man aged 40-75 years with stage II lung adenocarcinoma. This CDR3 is CASSVTSSGEQFF. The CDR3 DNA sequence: TGCGCCAGCAGCGTGACTAGTTCCGGTGAGCAGTTCTTC.